A selection of T cell receptor beta chains follows, all from one sample in a study of CD8 T cells in ankylosing spondylitis. TCRdb redid the calling of the 5' RACE reads with MiXCR, one entry per CDR3 protein. The data show around 300,000 distinct CDR3 sequences, 11% seen once. Sequenced: blood, either unsorted or a sorted T cell fraction (not recorded which). Receptors were obtained from a female donor with ankylosing spondylitis or in good health (not recorded which). CDR3s include the opening cysteine and the closing phenylalanine or tryptophan. The D gene is left open where the match is weak. Clone size is not always given. Where it is, it says once, few, many or a class for expanded clones.

v_gene: TRBV20-1
j_gene: TRBJ2-2
abundance: few
d_gene: -
CDR3aa: CSAGSPYTGELFF
CDR3nt: TGCAGTGCGGGGAGTCCGTACACCGGGGAGCTGTTTTTT

v_gene: TRBV18
j_gene: TRBJ2-1
abundance: many
d_gene: -
CDR3aa: CASSPPAGQNNEQFF
CDR3nt: TGTGCCAGCTCACCACCGGCGGGACAGAACAATGAGCAGTTCTTC

v_gene: TRBV5-5
j_gene: TRBJ2-7
abundance: many
d_gene: -
CDR3aa: CASSLDRPVEQYF
CDR3nt: TGTGCCAGCAGCTTGGACAGGCCAGTGGAGCAGTACTTC

v_gene: TRBV2
j_gene: TRBJ2-4
abundance: many
d_gene: -
CDR3aa: CASAGNGDIQYF
CDR3nt: TGTGCCAGCGCCGGGAATGGAGACATTCAGTACTTC

v_gene: TRBV24-1
j_gene: TRBJ1-2
abundance: few
d_gene: -
CDR3aa: CASSTGRGGGGYTF
CDR3nt: TGTGCCTCCAGTACGGGGAGGGGAGGAGGAGGCTACACCTTC

v_gene: TRBV9
j_gene: TRBJ1-5
abundance: many
d_gene: -
CDR3aa: CASSVDVGQPQHF
CDR3nt: TGTGCCAGCAGCGTAGATGTCGGGCAGCCCCAGCATTTT

v_gene: TRBV12-3/TRBV12-4
j_gene: TRBJ1-5
abundance: many
d_gene: -
CDR3aa: CASTAGTVQPQHF
CDR3nt: TGTGCCAGCACCGCGGGGACTGTTCAGCCCCAGCATTTT

v_gene: TRBV6-1
j_gene: TRBJ1-6
abundance: few
d_gene: -
CDR3aa: CASRPPGPNNSPLHF
CDR3nt: TGTGCCAGCAGGCCACCGGGGCCGAATAATTCACCCCTCCACTTT

v_gene: TRBV20-1
j_gene: TRBJ2-1
abundance: -
d_gene: TRBD2
CDR3aa: CRARSPTSGLYNEQFF
CDR3nt: TGCCGTGCTCGATCCCCAACTAGCGGACTCTACAATGAGCAGTTCTTC

v_gene: TRBV10-3
j_gene: TRBJ2-1
abundance: few
d_gene: TRBD2
CDR3aa: CAAWGASGSSGNEQFF
CDR3nt: TGTGCCGCCTGGGGGGCTAGCGGGAGTTCGGGGAATGAGCAGTTCTTC

v_gene: TRBV5-1
j_gene: TRBJ2-3
abundance: few
d_gene: TRBD2
CDR3aa: CASSSTSGGLDTQYF
CDR3nt: TGCGCCAGCAGCTCGACTAGCGGGGGGCTGGATACGCAGTATTTT

v_gene: TRBV27
j_gene: TRBJ2-1
abundance: many
d_gene: TRBD2
CDR3aa: CASIGDSGSNQNEQFF
CDR3nt: TGTGCCAGCATAGGGGATAGCGGGAGTAATCAAAATGAGCAGTTCTTC

v_gene: TRBV12-3/TRBV12-4
j_gene: TRBJ2-5
abundance: -
d_gene: TRBD2
CDR3aa: CASSGLAGGQETQYF
CDR3nt: TGTGCCAGCAGCGGACTAGCGGGGGGGCAAGAGACCCAGTACTTC

v_gene: TRBV19
j_gene: TRBJ1-4
abundance: -
d_gene: -
CDR3aa: CASVGEKLFF
CDR3nt: TGTGCCAGTGTGGGTGAAAAACTGTTTTTT

v_gene: TRBV3-1
j_gene: TRBJ2-7
abundance: few
d_gene: -
CDR3aa: CASSLGVSWLEQYF
CDR3nt: TGTGCCAGCAGCCTAGGGGTGAGTTGGCTCGAGCAGTACTTC

v_gene: TRBV20-1
j_gene: TRBJ2-1
abundance: few
d_gene: -
CDR3aa: CSAHRGDYHNEQFF
CDR3nt: TGCAGTGCTCACAGGGGGGACTACCACAATGAGCAGTTCTTC

v_gene: TRBV27
j_gene: TRBJ2-7
abundance: -
d_gene: -
CDR3aa: CASSLSQLGVKYF
CDR3nt: TGTGCCAGCAGTTTATCCCAGTTGGGGGTTAAGTACTTC

v_gene: TRBV5-1
j_gene: TRBJ2-7
abundance: few
d_gene: -
CDR3aa: CASSLHSGRSDYEQYF
CDR3nt: TGCGCCAGCAGCCTTCACAGTGGCCGATCTGACTACGAGCAGTACTTC

v_gene: TRBV29-1
j_gene: TRBJ1-1
abundance: many
d_gene: TRBD1
CDR3aa: CSASTGRTEAFF
CDR3nt: TGCAGCGCCTCGACAGGGCGAACTGAAGCTTTCTTT

v_gene: TRBV7-2
j_gene: TRBJ1-2
abundance: few
d_gene: TRBD1
CDR3aa: CASSVQQGGYGYTF
CDR3nt: TGTGCCAGCAGCGTCCAACAGGGGGGCTATGGCTACACCTTC

v_gene: TRBV5-5
j_gene: TRBJ1-3
abundance: -
d_gene: -
CDR3aa: CASSLEGASGNTIYF
CDR3nt: TGTGCCAGCAGCTTGGAGGGAGCCTCTGGAAACACCATATATTTT

v_gene: TRBV7-8
j_gene: TRBJ2-5
abundance: -
d_gene: -
CDR3aa: CASSLSIAGSDPKGTQYF
CDR3nt: TGTGCCAGCAGCTTATCGATAGCTGGATCGGACCCCAAGGGGACCCAGTACTTC

v_gene: TRBV5-1
j_gene: TRBJ2-1
abundance: few
d_gene: TRBD1
CDR3aa: CASSLNTRGTGDGEQFF
CDR3nt: TGCGCCAGCAGCTTGAACACCCGAGGGACAGGGGATGGGGAGCAGTTCTTC

v_gene: TRBV7-8
j_gene: TRBJ2-5
abundance: few
d_gene: TRBD1
CDR3aa: CASSSRDSQETQYF
CDR3nt: TGTGCCAGCAGCTCCCGGGACAGCCAAGAGACCCAGTACTTC

v_gene: TRBV10-3
j_gene: TRBJ1-6
abundance: many
d_gene: -
CDR3aa: CAIGRENSPLHF
CDR3nt: TGTGCCATCGGCCGGGAGAATTCACCCCTCCACTTT

v_gene: TRBV7-2
j_gene: TRBJ1-3
abundance: few
d_gene: -
CDR3aa: CASSPRSSGNTIYF
CDR3nt: TGTGCCAGCAGCCCCAGGAGCTCTGGAAACACCATATATTTT

v_gene: TRBV27
j_gene: TRBJ2-7
abundance: few
d_gene: -
CDR3aa: CASSLDRDGREQYF
CDR3nt: TGTGCCAGCAGTTTAGACAGGGACGGGAGAGAGCAGTACTTC